This record concerns one TCR beta chain sequence. Which antigen it targets is not known. No much larger clonotype is one base removed from it; base qualities were not supplied. Measured from the cysteine to the phenylalanine, the CDR3 is 16 residues long. Only the CDR3 DNA stays, 48 bases, in frame from base 1. Trimming accounts for 6 bases at V and 6 bases at J, while the number of junction bases matched to no gene is 15. Looking up the germline V gene (reference sequence) yields CDR1 MNHNY and CDR2 SVGAGI. This sample was taken from a study of technical replicates of blood from several donors (dated by TCRdb to about 2017). Libraries were constructed by the immunoSEQ multiplex PCR assay. TCRdb mirrors the immuneACCESS table, restricted to in-frame sequences. Some clones are absent from its copies; in checked studies, under half trace to an unresolved V gene, and the reason for the others is unknown. This sample comprises roughly 80,000 clones, just over 90% of them detected only once. 0.2% to 0.25% of the sample is held by the ten biggest clonotypes.

This sequence was found in a human donor in good health. This receptor chain uses TRBV6-6 and TRBJ2-7; TRBD2 lines up with 9 middle nucleotides. The source material was T cells isolated from PBMCs. The CDR3 reads CASRHSGGGTVGEQYF. The DNA sequence follows: TGTGCCAGCAGGCATAGCGGGGGAGGAACGGTTGGCGAGCAGTACTTC.